The rows below give T cell receptor beta chains drawn from one sample of a study of T-cell reconstitution after alpha-beta-depleted transplantation in children. TCRdb called the PCR reads again in MiXCR, with one record for every CDR3 protein. The sample includes about 240,000 distinct CDR3 sequences, about 23% seen only once; the top ten take approximately 2.5%. Sequencing was performed on PBMCs, taken before TCRalphabeta/CD19-depleted stem cell transplant. Every receptor here comes from a girl aged 2 to 10 with Fanconi anemia, due to receive a stem cell transplant. Both conserved end residues are part of each CDR3. A D gene is named only where the DNA matches it firmly.

D gene,V gene,CDR3 protein
NA,TRBV6-5,CASNRGGTTDTQYF
NA,TRBV7-6,CASSLGGGTGELFF
NA,TRBV28,CASSLGRWETQYF
TRBD1,TRBV20-1,CSASRTGRAEAFF
NA,TRBV5-4,CASSLGQRGSAGELFF
NA,TRBV5-1,CASSYTGSRGNEQFF
NA,TRBV10-2,CASSDVGMMETQYF
NA,TRBV12-3/TRBV12-4,CASSLETSASPYEQYF
TRBD1,TRBV20-1,CSARDRFNYGYTF
TRBD1,TRBV23-1,CASSLPRDRGYEQYF
TRBD1,TRBV10-2,CASLGGQGQPGDF
TRBD1,TRBV11-2,CASSPTGTGDQPQHF
TRBD1,TRBV10-3,CAITTGGYGYTF
NA,TRBV12-3/TRBV12-4,CASSLKLYNQPQHF
TRBD2,TRBV29-1,CSAHRGTTDFGETQYF
TRBD2,TRBV20-1,CSAPTSGGSQETQYF
TRBD2,TRBV7-2,CASSHRLAAGGEQFF
TRBD1,TRBV5-1,CASSLVRGLSGANVLTF
NA,TRBV28,CASSLLSGDLHLGNTIYF
NA,TRBV21-1,CASSHTGTSGSYEQYF
NA,TRBV29-1,CSVENRACYEQYF
NA,TRBV29-1,CSVEMGYEQYF
NA,TRBV29-1,CSVEGIQAVIGEQFF
TRBD2,TRBV7-2,CASSPRAGLAGETQYF
TRBD2,TRBV29-1,CSVGRTTSGRPNEQFF
NA,TRBV3-1,CASSHVSARGTNNEQFF
NA,TRBV9,CASSPRPTRAYEQYF
TRBD1,TRBV5-1,CASHKRYMTTGIQETQYF
NA,TRBV29-1,CSDGTPSTDTQYF
NA,TRBV20-1,CSARLGGGNTEAFF
TRBD2,TRBV20-1,CSARGLAGGKETQYF
TRBD2,TRBV9,CASSGTSGGAYEQYF
NA,TRBV20-1,CSAPGGYTF
TRBD2,TRBV29-1,CSLLAGGPTDTQYF
NA,TRBV3-1,CASSQDSRGQFYNEQFF
NA,TRBV10-3,CAISESQRQYNEQFF
NA,TRBV6-5,CASSYRTGTGANYGYTF
NA,TRBV28,CASSLYRSGGNQPQHF
NA,TRBV6-2/TRBV6-3,CASSYGLGTQETQYF
TRBD2,TRBV20-1,CSASTSGSVPYEQYF
NA,TRBV20-1,CSAFNRENYNEQFF
TRBD2,TRBV20-1,CSASPLAAMSYEQYF
TRBD2,TRBV29-1,CSVGSGGTEQYF
NA,TRBV29-1,CSGFSAGELFF
TRBD2,TRBV7-2,CASSFGLAGGGTDTQYF
TRBD1,TRBV2,CASKRGQINEQFF
TRBD2,TRBV25-1,CASSEILGSGLAGGRRVSTDTQYF
NA,TRBV7-3,CASSLSGRNEQYF
NA,TRBV6-4,CASSGRRGETQYF
TRBD1,TRBV29-1,CSASRGQGGQPQHF
NA,TRBV7-2,CASSPRGRAYEQYF
NA,TRBV2,CASSEALRGTQYF
NA,TRBV29-1,CSVAQEGETQYF
TRBD1,TRBV12-3/TRBV12-4,CASAGTGRYEQYF